This TCR beta chain appears in the sequencing data of a study of CD8+ T cells in alopecia areata. Once RNA had been extracted, it was reverse transcribed into cDNA to act as the sequencing template. TCRdb's table, derived via immunoSEQ multiplex PCR, lists solely in-frame clones and lacks some. This sample carries 150,000 or so clones, about 50% of them seen once, and the ten largest clones take 15% to 20%. The germline CDR1 and CDR2 sequences are GTSNPN and SVGIG (reference sequence). There are 12 residues in the CDR3. Trimming removed 4 bases from V and 1 base from J, with 7 bases in between. The material was CD8+ T cells sorted from blood, obtained at week 0. The sequence came from a human donor with alopecia areata. The rearrangement joins TRBV30 to TRBJ1-1, with D uncertain. The CDR3 reads CAWMRGNTEAFF. CDR3 nucleotides: TGTGCCTGGATGCGGGGGAACACTGAAGCTTTCTTT.